Detailed here is one TCR beta chain. This sample stems from a study of technical replicates of blood from a handful of donors. The protocol was immunoSEQ multiplex PCR, while the TCRdb copy is restricted to in-frame clones and leaves out a portion. The sample includes over 55,000 clones, about 95% seen only once; the top ten take roughly 3.1%. Trimming pared 4 bases from V and 7 bases from J, leaving 18 bases between. The CDR3 has 15 amino acids. In germline, CDR1 is SGHNT, CDR2 YYREEE (reference sequence). The chain recombines TRBV5-4 with TRBJ2-1; possibly TRBD2 for D (5 bases). The sequencing sample was made of PBMCs. The source of this sequence is a human donor in good health. Some clones in this sample may be carry-over from other donors' samples. This chain's CDR3 is CASSQTGMLANEQFF. In nucleotides, the CDR3 is TGTGCCAGCAGCCAGACGGGGATGTTGGCGAATGAGCAGTTCTTC.